Following are 13 T cell receptor beta chains from one sample sequenced in a study of T cell clonotyping in hematopoietic cell transplantation. TCRdb's table, derived via immunoSEQ multiplex PCR, lists solely in-frame clones and lacks some. This sample has more than 65,000 clones, with 90% to 95% found just once. The sample taken for sequencing was peripheral blood mononuclear cells. Receptor source: a man in his forties or fifties in good health. Some clones in this sample may be carry-over from other donors' samples.

The chain couples TRBV25-1 to TRBJ1-2; D uncertain. The V gene's germline CDR1 is MGHDK and CDR2 SYGVNS. The V and J ends lost 3 bases and 5 bases respectively, with 13 bases between them. The CDR3 is 14 amino acids. The CDR3 DNA reads TGTGCCAGCAGTGATGGCTGGGAAATGTATGGCTACACCTTC. Its protein is CASSDGWEMYGYTF.

The gene calls are TRBV28 and TRBJ2-5; tentatively, D is TRBD2 (6 bases). The V end lost 6 bases, the J end lost 5 bases, and 16 bases lay between the germline ends. This CDR3 has 14 amino acids. Germline loops: CDR1 MDHEN, CDR2 SYDVKM. The CDR3 DNA is TGTGCCAGCAGCCCCCCGGCCGGGAGTGAGACCCAGTACTTC. Translation: CASSPPAGSETQYF. Variable domain in full (rest from reference TRBV28 and TRBJ2-5): DVKVTQSSRYLVKRTGEKVFLECVQDMDHENMFWYRQDPGLGLRLIYFSYDVKMKEKGDIPEGYSVSREKKERFSLILESASTNQTSMYLCASSPPAGSETQYFGPGTRLLVL.

This sequence joins TRBV5-4 and TRBJ1-1, with D uncertain. CDR3 length: 18 amino acids. Germline V lookup: CDR1 SGHNT, CDR2 YYREEE (reference sequence). V shed 0 bases and J shed 10 bases, with 28 bases lying between them. CDR3 sequence reads: CASSLDNDLRTLETRAFF. The CDR3 coding sequence is TGTGCCAGCAGCTTGGATAACGATCTCCGGACGCTTGAAACCCGAGCTTTCTTT.

The chain joins TRBV9 to TRBJ2-7; no firm D call. The CDR3 consists of 14 residues. V shed 0 bases and J shed 2 bases, with 9 bases lying between them. Germline V gene data show CDR1 as SGDLS and CDR2 as YYNGEE. The CDR3 region is CASSVEVSPYEQYF. CDR3 bases: TGTGCCAGCAGCGTAGAGGTTAGTCCCTACGAGCAGTACTTC. Full variable domain (missing parts from reference TRBV9 and TRBJ2-7): DSGVTQTPKHLITATGQRVTLRCSPRSGDLSVYWYQQSLDQGLQFLIQYYNGEERAKGNILERFSAQQFPDLHSELNLSSLELGDSALYFCASSVEVSPYEQYFGPGTRLTVT.

The chain uses TRBV5-1 and TRBJ1-6; no firm D call. This CDR3 is 14 amino acids long. Per the germline V gene, CDR1 is SGHRS and CDR2 is YFSETQ. Trimming left V 0 bases short and J 7 bases short, with 8 bases between. The chain's CDR3 is CASSLELGNSPLHF. The CDR3 DNA is TGCGCCAGCAGCTTGGAACTCGGGAATTCACCCCTCCACTTT. The whole variable domain, remainder taken from reference TRBV5-1 and TRBJ1-6, is KAGVTQTPRYLIKTRGQQVTLSCSPISGHRSVSWYQQTPGQGLQFLFEYFSETQRNKGNFPGRFSGRQFSNSRSEMNVSTLELGDSALYLCASSLELGNSPLHFGNGTRLTVT.

The chain recombines TRBV21-1 with TRBJ2-7; the D call TRBD1 from the table was never checked on the DNA. TRBV21-1 is a pseudogene. This CDR3 region has 18 residues. CDR3 bases: TGTGCCAGCAGCAGGGACAAGTTAATCCCCGCGATTTCCTACGAGCAGTACTTC. Translating it yields CASSRDKLIPAISYEQYF.

The genes are TRBV23-1 and TRBJ1-5; D not resolved. TRBV23-1 is an open reading frame whose function is uncertain. The CDR3 loop spans 14 amino acids. V lost 4 bases, J lost 7 bases, and 14 bases lay in between. In nucleotides, the CDR3 is TGCGCCAGCAGTCTTACGGGTGGGCAACAGCCCCAGCATTTT. Translated: CASSLTGGQQPQHF.

The CDR3, as DNA: TGCGCCAGCAGCCAACAAGAGACCCAGTACTTC. Amino acid sequence: CASSQQETQYF. V usage is TRBV5-1 and J usage is TRBJ2-5, with unresolved D. CDR1 and CDR2 (germline): SGHRS, YFSETQ. V lost 4 bases and J lost 2, with 3 bases in between. The CDR3 spans 11 residues. Together with reference TRBV5-1 and TRBJ2-5, the CDR3 gives the full variable domain: KAGVTQTPRYLIKTRGQQVTLSCSPISGHRSVSWYQQTPGQGLQFLFEYFSETQRNKGNFPGRFSGRQFSNSRSEMNVSTLELGDSALYLCASSQQETQYFGPGTRLLVL.

The V and J genes are TRBV7-2 and TRBJ1-5; D may be TRBD1 (5 bases). This CDR3 is built from 11 residues. V lost 8 bases and J 9 bases, leaving 11 bases between the germline ends. CDR1 is SGHTA and CDR2 is FQGNSA in the germline V gene. CDR3 region: CASAMGGPQHF. The CDR3 DNA sequence: TGTGCCAGCGCCATGGGGGGGCCCCAGCATTTT.

The chain uses TRBV29-1 and TRBJ2-1; 9 positions agree with TRBD1. Germline V lookup: CDR1 SQVTM, CDR2 ANQGSEA. The ends lost 2 bases at V and 8 bases at J; junction bases unmatched: 4. The CDR3 consists of 13 residues. The CDR3 sequence is CSVEQQGAHEQFF. The CDR3, as DNA: TGCAGCGTTGAACAACAGGGGGCCCATGAGCAGTTCTTC.

This clone was counted only a few times. This chain links TRBV10-3 with TRBJ2-7, with D perhaps matching TRBD2 (6 bases). The length of the CDR3 is 15 residues. V shed 3 bases and J shed 4 bases, with 16 bases lying between them. CDR1 and CDR2 from the germline V gene are ENHRY and SYGVKD. CDR3 amino acids: CAISESGGGEYEQYF. DNA for the CDR3: TGTGCCATCAGTGAATCGGGTGGCGGGGAATACGAGCAGTACTTC.

This clone was seen a single time. The chain carries TRBV28 and TRBJ1-1; 9 nucleotides align to TRBD1. After removal of 6 bases from V and 5 bases from J, the junction contained 10 bases not matched to a gene. This CDR3 is 15 amino acids long. CDR1 is MDHEN, CDR2 SYDVKM, per germline. The DNA for the CDR3 is TGTGCCAGCAGAGGACCGGGACAGGGTGGAACTGAAGCTTTCTTT. Encoded protein: CASRGPGQGGTEAFF.

The chain has TRBV2 and TRBJ1-2; no clear D. The germline V and J ends were trimmed by 3 bases and 9 bases, with 8 bases remaining between them. There are 11 residues in the CDR3. The V gene's germline CDR1 is SNHLY and CDR2 FYNNEI. The CDR3 region has the DNA TGTGCCAGCAGTGAGGTGCCAAGCTACACCTTC. It specifies CASSEVPSYTF.